The 28 T cell receptor beta chains below come from one sample, sequenced in a study of CD8 T cells in ankylosing spondylitis. TCRdb processed the 5' RACE reads anew with MiXCR; each CDR3 protein has one entry. The sample records hundreds of thousands of distinct CDR3 sequences, about a fifth being singletons. Sequenced input: blood, either unsorted or a sorted T cell fraction (not recorded which). All receptors derive from a female donor with ankylosing spondylitis or in good health (not recorded which).

This clonotype was found many times. The genes are TRBV20-1 and TRBJ2-1; no reliable D call. Germline V lookup: CDR1 DFQATT, CDR2 SNEGSKA (reference sequence). The CDR3 length is 11 residues. V was cut by 4 bases and J by 3 bases, with 4 bases left in between. Written as DNA, the CDR3 is TGCAGTGCTATCATCTACAATGAGCAGTTCTTC. Translating it yields CSAIIYNEQFF.

This clonotype was seen at least ten times. The chain joins TRBV20-1 to TRBJ2-5, with D unclear. The CDR3 is 11 amino acids. With 5 bases removed from V and 1 base from J, the gap between germline ends came to 5 bases. The V gene's germline CDR1 is DFQATT and CDR2 SNEGSKA (reference sequence). CDR3: CSAQSQETQYF. CDR3 DNA sequence: TGCAGTGCTCAGTCCCAAGAGACCCAGTACTTC.

The chain recombines TRBV4-3 with TRBJ2-2; 10 bases are a match to TRBD1. J gave up 4 bases and V 4 bases, and 6 bases lay outside the gene matches. The CDR3 is 16 amino acids. Germline CDR1 is LGHNA and CDR2 is YSLEER. This CDR3 is CASSRRQGASTGELFF. The CDR3 coding sequence is TGCGCCAGCAGCCGAAGACAGGGGGCGAGCACCGGGGAGCTGTTTTTT.

The chain uses TRBV6-2 or TRBV6-3 and TRBJ2-1; D is unresolved. Trimming cost V 5 bases and J 1 base, with 6 bases left between them. CDR3 size: 13 residues. CDR1 and CDR2 from the germline V gene are MNHEY and SVGEGT. CDR3 in DNA: TGTGCCAGCAGTAGTCGATCCTACAATGAGCAGTTCTTC. This codes for CASSSRSYNEQFF.

The J gene is TRBJ2-2, the V gene TRBV7-2; unclear D gene. The CDR3 has 15 residues. The germline V and J ends were trimmed by 4 bases and 1 base, with 10 bases remaining between them. Germline-derived CDR1 and CDR2 are SGHTA and FQGNSA. The CDR3 loop reads CASSYGQQNTGELFF. As DNA, the CDR3 is TGTGCCAGCAGCTACGGCCAGCAGAACACCGGGGAGCTGTTTTTT.

This clonotype was picked up a small number of times. J is TRBJ2-3 and V is TRBV5-1; 8 bases line up with TRBD2. J was trimmed by 1 base and V by 0 bases; bases with no gene match: 7. Germline V lookup: CDR1 SGHRS, CDR2 YFSETQ. The CDR3 extends over 17 amino acids. The CDR3, as DNA: TGCGCCAGCAGCTTGGCGGGAGGGGCGCGAGGCACAGATACGCAGTATTTT. Its protein is CASSLAGGARGTDTQYF.

This clonotype was seen repeatedly, ten times or more. The CDR3 sequence is CASSQDPLKPQHF. The CDR3 nucleotides are TGTGCCAGCAGCCAAGATCCTTTGAAGCCCCAGCATTTT. The chain is built from TRBV3-1 and TRBJ1-5; unclear D gene. CDR1 is LGHDT, CDR2 YNNKEL, per germline (reference sequence). V lost 0 bases, J lost 8 bases, and 8 bases lay in between. The CDR3 has 13 residues.

This clonotype appeared a few times. V usage is TRBV7-2 and J usage is TRBJ2-7; D may correspond to TRBD1 or TRBD2 (6 bases each). The V gene lost 0 bases and the J gene lost 2 bases, with 14 bases spanning the gap. The CDR3 covers 16 residues. Per the germline V gene, CDR1 is SGHTA and CDR2 is FQGNSA. CDR3 sequence (DNA): TGTGCCAGCAGCTTAGCAGGGGGGACGGTTCCCTACGAGCAGTACTTC. It yields the protein CASSLAGGTVPYEQYF.

This chain's CDR3 is CASSPPGRAGDTDTQYF. CDR3 sequence (DNA): TGTGCCAGCAGCCCCCCCGGGAGAGCGGGAGATACAGATACGCAGTATTTT. The V and J genes are TRBV5-5 and TRBJ2-3; 8 bases agree with TRBD2. CDR3 length equals 17 residues. Unmatched junction bases numbered 13, after V lost 4 bases and J lost 3 bases. In germline, CDR1 is SGHKS, CDR2 YYEKEE (reference sequence).

The genes are TRBV5-6 and TRBJ2-7, with D possibly being TRBD2 (6 bases). The ends were cut back, 4 bases at V and 2 bases at J, with 16 bases in the middle. This CDR3 spans 15 amino acids. The germline V gene has CDR1 SGHDT and CDR2 YYEEEE. The CDR3 coding sequence is TGTGCCAGCAGCATTCCCGGGGGTGGACCCTACGAGCAGTACTTC. Its translation: CASSIPGGGPYEQYF.

The chain employs TRBV30 and TRBJ2-7; tentative D call: TRBD1 (6 bases). CDR1 GTSNPN and CDR2 SVGIG come from the germline V gene (reference sequence). V was shortened by 4 bases and J by 3 bases, with 10 bases between the two germline ends. This CDR3 contains 12 residues. The CDR3 protein is CAWNRDGYEQYF. The CDR3 region has the DNA TGTGCCTGGAACAGGGACGGCTACGAGCAGTACTTC.

The chain combines TRBV6-5 with TRBJ2-1; no reliable D call. The germline V gene encodes CDR1 MNHEY and CDR2 SVGAGI. The CDR3 sequence is 14 residues long. With 2 bases removed from V and 8 bases from J, the gap between germline ends came to 13 bases. In nucleotides, the CDR3 is TGTGCCAGCAGTTACAGTTCTAGGGTGCATGAGCAGTTCTTC. It translates to CASSYSSRVHEQFF.

The genes are TRBV7-2 and TRBJ2-7; 8 bases match TRBD2. CDR1 SGHTA and CDR2 FQGNSA come from the germline V gene. The CDR3 totals 15 residues. The V segment lost 4 bases and the J segment 2 bases; nucleotides outside the gene matches: 7. CDR3 sequence reads: CASSYLAGQTYEQYF. The CDR3, as DNA: TGTGCCAGCAGCTATCTAGCGGGCCAGACCTACGAGCAGTACTTC.

This clonotype appeared many times. This rearrangement joins TRBV29-1 to TRBJ1-2; 11 positions match TRBD1. CDR3 length: 14 amino acids. The germline gives CDR1 SQVTM, CDR2 ANQGSEA. V shed 3 bases and J 3 bases; nucleotides not matched to a gene: 3. The CDR3 is CSVERTGGDYGYTF. The CDR3 bases are TGCAGCGTTGAGAGGACAGGGGGCGACTATGGCTACACCTTC. Supplemented by reference TRBV29-1 and TRBJ1-2, the full variable domain reads SAVISQKPSRDICQRGTSLTIQCQVDSQVTMMFWYRQQPGQSLTLIATANQGSEATYESGFVIDKFPISRPNLTFSTLTVSNMSPEDSSIYLCSVERTGGDYGYTFGSGTRLTVV.

This clonotype came up many times. J is TRBJ1-1 and V is TRBV20-1, with D perhaps matching TRBD1 (5 bases). CDR1 and CDR2 from the germline V gene are DFQATT and SNEGSKA (reference sequence). The ends were cut back, 7 bases at V and 3 bases at J, with 18 bases in the middle. The CDR3 is 14 amino acids. CDR3 DNA sequence: TGCAGTGTTATCGGGCGGGGGAGGGACACTGAAGCTTTCTTT. Encoded protein: CSVIGRGRDTEAFF.

This clonotype was recorded at least ten times. CDR3 in DNA: TGTGCCAGCAGCGAAACTAGCGATTACGGGGAGCTGTTTTTT. This translates into CASSETSDYGELFF. The chain uses TRBV9 and TRBJ2-2, with 7 bases matching TRBD2. After removal of 3 bases from V and 7 bases from J, the junction contained 6 bases not matched to a gene. The CDR3 extends over 14 amino acids. Germline lookup yields CDR1 SGDLS and CDR2 YYNGEE.

V usage is TRBV4-3 and J usage is TRBJ1-1, with D possibly being TRBD1 (6 bases). Germline V gene data show CDR1 as LGHNA and CDR2 as YSLEER. This CDR3 has 13 amino acids. Trimming removed 1 base at V and 10 bases at J, with 13 bases between. CDR3 bases: TGCGCCAGCAGCCAAGCCTACAGGGAAGGAGCTTTCTTT. Translation gives CASSQAYREGAFF.

V gene TRBV6-5 combines with J gene TRBJ2-5; TRBD1 matches 7 bases. The germline CDR1 and CDR2 sequences are MNHEY and SVGAGI. With 4 bases clipped from V and 4 bases from J, the junction kept 12 bases outside the gene matches. The CDR3 runs to 16 residues. CDR3 DNA: TGTGCCAGCAGTTTAACTCAGGGGGTTAGGCGAGAGACCCAGTACTTC. This codes for CASSLTQGVRRETQYF.

The chain employs TRBV20-1 and TRBJ2-1, with D perhaps matching TRBD1 or TRBD2 (5 bases each). Germline loops: CDR1 DFQATT, CDR2 SNEGSKA (reference sequence). This CDR3 is 13 amino acids long. The V end lost 1 base, the J end lost 9 bases, and 13 bases lay between the germline ends. As DNA, the CDR3 is TGCAGTGCTAGAGGGGACGGCCCAATTGAGCAGTTCTTC. The encoded protein is CSARGDGPIEQFF.

This rearrangement joins TRBV6-5 to TRBJ2-5, with D perhaps TRBD2 (7 bases). This CDR3 is 15 amino acids long. Germline V lookup: CDR1 MNHEY, CDR2 SVGAGI. The V end lost 2 bases, the J end lost 6 bases, and 16 bases lay between the germline ends. CDR3 DNA sequence: TGTGCCAGCAGTTACGATGGGGGGGGGGCAAAGACCCAGTACTTC. This encodes CASSYDGGGAKTQYF.

The chain carries TRBV5-4 and TRBJ2-7, with unresolved D. The CDR3 runs 14 residues. The germline V gene encodes CDR1 SGHNT and CDR2 YYREEE (reference sequence). The germline V and J ends were trimmed by 2 bases and 2 bases, with 11 bases remaining between them. CDR3 in DNA: TGTGCCAGCAGCTTTACGGCAACTGCCTACGAGCAGTACTTC. Its translation: CASSFTATAYEQYF.

This chain links TRBV20-1 with TRBJ2-1; the match to TRBD2 covers 16 bases. CDR1 is DFQATT and CDR2 is SNEGSKA in the germline V gene (reference sequence). With V trimmed by 4 bases and J by 2 bases, 5 bases remained unmatched. This CDR3 comprises 17 residues. The DNA for the CDR3 is TGCAGTGCTACCGGGACTAGCGGGAGGGAACCCTACAATGAGCAGTTCTTC. Protein product: CSATGTSGREPYNEQFF.

This clonotype was seen only a few times. V and J are TRBV12-3 or TRBV12-4 and TRBJ1-2, with D possibly being TRBD1 (6 bases). The V end lost 6 bases, the J end lost 6 bases, and 26 bases lay between the germline ends. The CDR3 is 17 residues long. This chain's CDR3 is CASSPTGHVTPSNGYTF. The CDR3 DNA reads as TGTGCCAGCAGCCCTACGGGACATGTAACCCCTTCTAATGGCTACACCTTC.

The chain employs TRBV20-1 and TRBJ2-1, with TRBD2 matching over 9 bases. CDR3 length: 15 residues. Trimming cost V 2 bases and J 7 bases; bases outside gene matches: 9. From germline, CDR1 is DFQATT and CDR2 SNEGSKA (reference sequence). The CDR3 nucleotides are TGCAGTGCTAGATCTGGCGGGAGGGCCCGAAATGAGCAGTTCTTC. Its protein product is CSARSGGRARNEQFF.

The V gene is TRBV6-2 or TRBV6-3, the J gene TRBJ2-1; D is unclear. Looked up from germline, CDR1 is MNHEY and CDR2 is SVGEGT. This CDR3 is built from 15 residues. V lost 2 bases and J lost 0, with 8 bases in between. The CDR3 region is CASSYALNSYNEQFF. The CDR3 nucleotides are TGTGCCAGCAGTTACGCCCTTAACTCCTACAATGAGCAGTTCTTC.

This clonotype showed up many times. The CDR3 region is CASSYSSGGSSYNEQFF. The CDR3 DNA is TGTGCCAGCAGTTACTCGTCCGGCGGCAGCTCCTACAATGAGCAGTTCTTC. The chain is built from TRBV6-5 and TRBJ2-1; D is uncertain. V was shortened by 0 bases and J by 0 bases, with 12 bases between the two germline ends. The germline gives CDR1 MNHEY, CDR2 SVGAGI. This CDR3 comprises 17 residues.

This chain joins TRBV4-3 and TRBJ2-1; D remains unclear. Trimming pared 1 base from V and 1 base from J, leaving 8 bases between. This CDR3 spans 15 amino acids. CDR1 is LGHNA and CDR2 is YSLEER in the germline V gene. The CDR3 protein is CASSQVMESYNEQFF. In nucleotides, the CDR3 is TGCGCCAGCAGCCAAGTGATGGAATCCTACAATGAGCAGTTCTTC.

The chain joins TRBV15 to TRBJ2-7, with 11 bases identical to TRBD2. CDR3 length equals 15 residues. Germline V gives CDR1 LNHNV, CDR2 YYDKDF (reference sequence). With V trimmed by 3 bases and J by 1 base, 2 bases remained unmatched. The CDR3, as DNA: TGTGCCACCAGCAGGGGGACTAGCGGATCCTACGAGCAGTACTTC. Translation: CATSRGTSGSYEQYF.